This T cell receptor (beta chain) was sequenced in a study of blood T cell repertoires in COVID-19. About the research overall: Samples taken during acute and convalescent COVID-19 were collected in the United States, Italy and Spain. From T cells, B-cell-depleted T cells, or PBMCs came the material, which was cDNA or gDNA.

In the authors' workflow: Amplification from reference gene primers served as the basis for estimated nucleated cell counts. Method: immunoSEQ multiplex PCR; TCRdb's copy keeps in-frame clones and lacks some. V and J calls and clone size are those listed in that table; D and trimming were worked out from the DNA. The table includes over 20,000 clones, 83% detected once. What was sequenced was peripheral blood. This receptor was obtained from a human donor in a cohort sampled during active COVID-19.

CDR3 coding DNA: TGTGCCAGCAGTTACTGGGGCGGGGGGGCCGATGAGCAGTTCTTC. It translates to CASSYWGGGADEQFF. The V gene is TRBV6-6, the J gene TRBJ2-1; TRBD2 aligns across 9 bases. The length of the CDR3 is 15 residues. From germline, CDR1 is MNHNY and CDR2 SVGAGI (reference sequence). V dropped 1 base and J dropped 8; count of bases not matched to a gene: 6.